The entry that follows covers one T cell receptor (beta chain) sequence. Its specificity is unknown. This CDR3 region has 15 residues. V gave up 1 base and J gave up 3 bases, with 10 bases separating them. Germline CDR1 LNHDA, CDR2 SQIVND (reference sequence). This sample stems from a study of shared clonotypes between healthy human individuals. Assay used: immunoSEQ multiplex PCR; TCRdb lists only in-frame clones, some missing. The sample holds a few hundred thousand clones, 74% seen once. The study, taken as a whole, reports: Donors were few, which limited the genetic and exposure-history diversity represented. Several donors had around 5.5% of their naive CD4 clonotypes in common. Clonotype sharing among the donors was expected to vary with sequencing depth.

The chain combines TRBV19 with TRBJ1-5; unclear D gene. The origin of this receptor is a man in his thirties or forties in good health. Material for sequencing was memory CD4+ T cells sorted from blood. Subset: CD45RA-negative fraction. Here the CDR3 reads CASSIVLEPNQPQHF. CDR3 in DNA: TGTGCCAGTAGTATAGTCTTAGAGCCCAATCAGCCCCAGCATTTT.